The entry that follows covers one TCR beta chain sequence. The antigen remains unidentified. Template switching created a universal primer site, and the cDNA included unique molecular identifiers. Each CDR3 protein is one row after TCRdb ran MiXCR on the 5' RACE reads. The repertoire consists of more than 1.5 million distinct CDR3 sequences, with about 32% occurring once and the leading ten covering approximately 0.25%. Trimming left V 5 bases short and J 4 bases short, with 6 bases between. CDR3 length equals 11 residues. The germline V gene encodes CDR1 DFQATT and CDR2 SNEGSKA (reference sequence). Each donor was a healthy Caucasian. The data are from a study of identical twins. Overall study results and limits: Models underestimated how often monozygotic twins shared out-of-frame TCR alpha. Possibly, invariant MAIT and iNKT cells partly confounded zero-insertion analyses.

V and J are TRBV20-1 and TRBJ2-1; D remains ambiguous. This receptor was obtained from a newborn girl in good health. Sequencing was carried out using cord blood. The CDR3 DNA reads TGCAGTGCTGGATTTTACAATGAGCAGTTCTTC. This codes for CSAGFYNEQFF.